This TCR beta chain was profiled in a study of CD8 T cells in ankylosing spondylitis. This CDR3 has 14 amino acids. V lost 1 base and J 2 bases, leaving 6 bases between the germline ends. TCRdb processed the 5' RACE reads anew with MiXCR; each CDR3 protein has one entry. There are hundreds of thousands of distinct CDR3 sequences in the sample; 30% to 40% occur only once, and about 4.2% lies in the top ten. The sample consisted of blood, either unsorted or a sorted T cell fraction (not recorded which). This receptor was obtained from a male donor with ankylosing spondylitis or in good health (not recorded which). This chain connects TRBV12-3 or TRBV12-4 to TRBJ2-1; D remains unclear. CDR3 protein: CASSLVGAYNEQFF. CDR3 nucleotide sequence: TGTGCCAGCAGTTTAGTTGGCGCCTACAATGAGCAGTTCTTC.